Listed below are T cell receptor beta chains from one sample, sequenced in a study of T cell responses to AZD1222 COVID-19 vaccine. Data came from immunoSEQ multiplex PCR; TCRdb stores just in-frame clones and leaves some out. The data contain 90,000 to 130,000 clones, just under 95% of them singletons. Specimen: peripheral blood, collected 28 days after the second AZD1222 dose. These receptors were obtained from an adult who received the AZD1222 COVID-19 vaccine. CDR3s leave out the opening cysteine and the closing phenylalanine or tryptophan. Fields, in order: J gene, V gene, CDR3 protein.

j_call: TRBJ1-2; v_call: TRBV5-4; cdr3_aa: ASSLVDSFYGYT
j_call: TRBJ1-2; v_call: TRBV28; cdr3_aa: ASRLGELNGYT
j_call: TRBJ1-1; v_call: TRBV7-2; cdr3_aa: ASSPPGSRDTEAF
j_call: TRBJ2-5; v_call: TRBV27; cdr3_aa: ASSKRGAQETQY
j_call: TRBJ1-1; v_call: TRBV7-8; cdr3_aa: ASSIRQSTEAF
j_call: TRBJ2-3; v_call: TRBV7-9; cdr3_aa: ASSFSREEDTQY
j_call: TRBJ1-5; v_call: TRBV27; cdr3_aa: ASSLADSVGQPQH
j_call: TRBJ1-2; v_call: TRBV6-1; cdr3_aa: ASSEQGARGYT
j_call: TRBJ2-1; v_call: TRBV19; cdr3_aa: ASSIRGTGNEQF
j_call: TRBJ1-2; v_call: TRBV30; cdr3_aa: AWFRRGNGYT
j_call: TRBJ2-3; v_call: TRBV19; cdr3_aa: ASSIVRLGGTDTQY
j_call: TRBJ1-3; v_call: TRBV18; cdr3_aa: ASLSAQGARGNTIY
j_call: TRBJ2-2; v_call: TRBV9; cdr3_aa: ASSGRVRNTGELF
j_call: TRBJ1-1; v_call: TRBV9; cdr3_aa: ASSVNSLMNTEAF
j_call: TRBJ2-3; v_call: TRBV7-3; cdr3_aa: ASSLTRTSGTDTQY
j_call: TRBJ2-3; v_call: TRBV18; cdr3_aa: ASSTGKGADTQY
j_call: TRBJ2-5; v_call: TRBV5-1; cdr3_aa: ASSLGAGGGETQY
j_call: TRBJ1-6; v_call: TRBV12-2; cdr3_aa: ASRLLGGDRDPFCISPLH
j_call: TRBJ2-7; v_call: TRBV5-1; cdr3_aa: ASSLVPGRDEQY
j_call: TRBJ2-7; v_call: TRBV6-5; cdr3_aa: ASSLGTDYEQY
j_call: TRBJ1-3; v_call: TRBV6-2/TRBV6-3; cdr3_aa: ASSYHGTGSGNTIY
j_call: TRBJ1-1; v_call: TRBV6-2/TRBV6-3; cdr3_aa: ASSFGGTEAF
j_call: TRBJ2-3; v_call: TRBV7-9; cdr3_aa: ASRLGVSGPETDTQY
j_call: TRBJ1-1; v_call: TRBV6-5; cdr3_aa: ASSSAGQGRTEAF
j_call: TRBJ2-7; v_call: TRBV6-5; cdr3_aa: ASSYGASHGEQY
j_call: TRBJ2-7; v_call: TRBV11-2; cdr3_aa: ASSLGGGLFGEQY
j_call: TRBJ1-2; v_call: TRBV10-3; cdr3_aa: AISRQGNYGYT
j_call: TRBJ1-1; v_call: TRBV5-1; cdr3_aa: ASSLLRVRNTEAF
j_call: TRBJ2-5; v_call: TRBV5-1; cdr3_aa: ASSLWWGAPQETQY
j_call: TRBJ1-3; v_call: TRBV7-9; cdr3_aa: ASSPPVFGARGNTIY
j_call: TRBJ2-7; v_call: TRBV12-1; cdr3_aa: ASSLPREEQY
j_call: TRBJ2-3; v_call: TRBV6-5; cdr3_aa: ASSTGTFTDTQY
j_call: TRBJ2-6; v_call: TRBV10-2; cdr3_aa: ASSGDREAFSGANVLT
j_call: TRBJ1-1; v_call: TRBV3-1/TRBV3-2; cdr3_aa: ASSQGDRGAEAF
j_call: TRBJ1-4; v_call: TRBV5-1; cdr3_aa: ASSLDNEKLF
j_call: TRBJ1-4; v_call: TRBV18; cdr3_aa: ASSPFDRGNEKLF
j_call: TRBJ1-5; v_call: TRBV4-1; cdr3_aa: ASSQATAVNQPQH
j_call: TRBJ2-3; v_call: TRBV5-6; cdr3_aa: ASSLGLATTDTQY
j_call: TRBJ2-7; v_call: TRBV28; cdr3_aa: ASSLWRRIPSSYEQY
j_call: TRBJ1-5; v_call: TRBV4-3; cdr3_aa: ASSQDAAGTQPQH
j_call: TRBJ1-5; v_call: TRBV5-4; cdr3_aa: ASSPGVGNQPQH
j_call: TRBJ1-4; v_call: TRBV7-8; cdr3_aa: ASSSRGQITTNEKLF
j_call: TRBJ2-5; v_call: TRBV27; cdr3_aa: ASGGETQY
j_call: TRBJ1-1; v_call: TRBV3-1/TRBV3-2; cdr3_aa: ASSQGGGGMTEAF
j_call: TRBJ2-3; v_call: TRBV2; cdr3_aa: ASSERVGGGADTQY
j_call: TRBJ1-2; v_call: TRBV2; cdr3_aa: ASSEIIGMGANYGYT
j_call: TRBJ2-6; v_call: TRBV19; cdr3_aa: ASSAPGLKANVLT
j_call: TRBJ1-6; v_call: TRBV5-1; cdr3_aa: ASSFGGQGNSPLH
j_call: TRBJ1-6; v_call: TRBV13; cdr3_aa: ASSPNRDLPLH
j_call: TRBJ2-3; v_call: TRBV7-2; cdr3_aa: ASSQRTGTDTQY
j_call: TRBJ2-5; v_call: TRBV5-1; cdr3_aa: ASTSTGGYQETQY
j_call: TRBJ1-2; v_call: TRBV30; cdr3_aa: AWMWDRGLST
j_call: TRBJ2-1; v_call: TRBV5-4; cdr3_aa: ASSFPGQGNEQF
j_call: TRBJ1-1; v_call: TRBV7-6; cdr3_aa: ASSYPLTGVNTEAF
j_call: TRBJ2-5; v_call: TRBV19; cdr3_aa: ASSISGGIQETQY